This T cell receptor beta chain is from a study of T cell responses to AZD1222 COVID-19 vaccine. Overall study results and limits: It was only a handful of AZD1222 recipients who were seropositive at baseline. Clonal diversity may have been underestimated, and the donors were mostly white British, with more females than males.

Sequencing was performed with immunoSEQ multiplex PCR; in TCRdb, only in-frame clones are kept and a portion is missing. The data contain roughly 190,000 clones, approximately 90% of them singletons. Details on this clone: The antigen remains undetermined.

The CDR3 is 15 residues long. Germline V CDR1 and CDR2: SGHNT, YENEEA. The germline V and J ends were trimmed by 4 bases and 8 bases, with 20 bases remaining between them. Second-dose schedules of about 4 or about 12 weeks were combined. V gene TRBV11-3 combines with J gene TRBJ1-2, with a weak D call TRBD1 (6 bases). The specimen comprised peripheral blood, sampled 28 days after the second AZD1222 dose. The receptor comes from an adult who received the AZD1222 COVID-19 vaccine. CDR3 in amino acids: CASSSYSGGAWGYTF. CDR3 coding DNA: TGTGCCAGCAGCTCCTACTCTGGGGGCGCTTGGGGCTACACCTTC.